This T cell receptor (beta chain) was observed in a study of CD4 T cells in relation to SARS-CoV-2 and coronaviruses. Study-wide background: ViraFEST: approximately 10-day antigen culture of PBMCs, then TCR beta CDR3 sequencing. General observations from the study: In roughly 65% of donors, memory CD4+ clonotypes crossrecognized SARS-CoV-2 and at least one common cold coronavirus spike. SARS-CoV-2-driven expansion was significantly weaker in crossreactive than monoreactive clones.

Libraries were prepared by immunoSEQ multiplex PCR; TCRdb keeps only in-frame clonotypes and omits some of them. The sample includes tens of thousands of clones, about 75% seen only once; the top ten take 16%. A note on this clone: Its antigen is unidentified.

Germline V CDR1 and CDR2: SGHRS, YFSETQ. V dropped 8 bases and J dropped 4; count of bases not matched to a gene: 19. The CDR3 contains 17 residues. CD4+ T cells from unexposed donors were obtained before the COVID-19 pandemic (2011-2018). After about 10 days of culture, CD4+ T cells were isolated. Cultures held two million PBMCs per well with about 10 IU/ml IL-2. This chain uses TRBV5-1 with TRBJ1-2; TRBD1 aligns across 8 bases. The sequence derives from a human donor in good health. The sequencing sample was made of CD4+ T cells from PBMCs, cultured in vitro. The CDR3 is CASHGQGGLRRGYGYTF. As DNA, the CDR3 is TGCGCCAGTCATGGACAGGGAGGGTTGCGGAGGGGCTATGGCTACACCTTC.